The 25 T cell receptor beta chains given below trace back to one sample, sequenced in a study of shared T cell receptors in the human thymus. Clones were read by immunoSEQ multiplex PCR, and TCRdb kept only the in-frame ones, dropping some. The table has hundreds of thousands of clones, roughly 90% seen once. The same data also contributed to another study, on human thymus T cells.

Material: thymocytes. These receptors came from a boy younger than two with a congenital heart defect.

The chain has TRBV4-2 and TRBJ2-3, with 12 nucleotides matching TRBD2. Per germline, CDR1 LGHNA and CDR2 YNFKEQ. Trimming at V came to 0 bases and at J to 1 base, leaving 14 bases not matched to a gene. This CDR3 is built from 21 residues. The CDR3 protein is CASSQDGGDLAGGKGTDTQYF. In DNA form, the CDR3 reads TGTGCCAGCAGCCAAGATGGGGGTGATCTAGCGGGAGGGAAGGGCACAGATACGCAGTATTTT.

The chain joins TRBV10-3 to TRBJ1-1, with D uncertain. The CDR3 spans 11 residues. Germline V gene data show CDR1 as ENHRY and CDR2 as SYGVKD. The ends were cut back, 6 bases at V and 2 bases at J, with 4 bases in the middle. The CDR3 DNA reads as TGTGCCATCAGGGCAAACACTGAAGCTTTCTTT. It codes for CAIRANTEAFF.

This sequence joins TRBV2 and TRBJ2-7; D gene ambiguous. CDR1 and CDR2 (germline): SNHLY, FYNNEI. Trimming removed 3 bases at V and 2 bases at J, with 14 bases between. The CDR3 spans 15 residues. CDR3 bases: TGTGCCAGCAGTGACCCGCCCCGCAGTACCTACGAGCAGTACTTC. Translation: CASSDPPRSTYEQYF. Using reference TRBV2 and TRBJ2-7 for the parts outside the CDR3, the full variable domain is EPEVTQTPSHQVTQMGQEVILRCVPISNHLYFYWYRQILGQKVEFLVSFYNNEISEKSEIFDDQFSVERPDGSNFTLKIRSTKLEDSAMYFCASSDPPRSTYEQYFGPGTRLTVT.

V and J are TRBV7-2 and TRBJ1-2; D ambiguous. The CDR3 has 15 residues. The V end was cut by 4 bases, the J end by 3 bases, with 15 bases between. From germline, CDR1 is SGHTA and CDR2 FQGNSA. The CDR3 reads CASSWWNWGDYGYTF. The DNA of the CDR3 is TGTGCCAGCAGCTGGTGGAACTGGGGAGACTATGGCTACACCTTC. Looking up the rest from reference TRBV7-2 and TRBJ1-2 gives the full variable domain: GAGVSQSPSNKVTEKGKDVELRCDPISGHTALYWYRQSLGQGLEFLIYFQGNSAPDKSGLPSDRFSAERTGGSVSTLTIQRTQQEDSAVYLCASSWWNWGDYGYTFGSGTRLTVV.

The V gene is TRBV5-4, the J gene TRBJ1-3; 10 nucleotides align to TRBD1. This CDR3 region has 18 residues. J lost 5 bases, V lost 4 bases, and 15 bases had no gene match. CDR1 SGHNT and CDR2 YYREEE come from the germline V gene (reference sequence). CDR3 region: CASSHTKTPGQGRNTIYF. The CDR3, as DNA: TGTGCCAGCAGCCATACGAAAACCCCGGGACAGGGGCGAAACACCATATATTTT.

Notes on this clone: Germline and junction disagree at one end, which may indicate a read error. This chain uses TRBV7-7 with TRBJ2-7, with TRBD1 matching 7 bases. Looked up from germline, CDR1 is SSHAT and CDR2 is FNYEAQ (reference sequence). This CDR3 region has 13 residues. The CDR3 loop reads CASSKGTAYEQYF. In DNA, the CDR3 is TGTGCTAGCAGCAAGGGGACAGCCTACGAGCAGTACTTC.

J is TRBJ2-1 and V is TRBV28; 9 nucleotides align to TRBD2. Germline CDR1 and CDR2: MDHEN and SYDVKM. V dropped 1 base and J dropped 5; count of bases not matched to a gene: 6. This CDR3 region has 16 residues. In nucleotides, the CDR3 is TGTGCCAGCAGTTTATTGGGCGGGAGGGCCCACAATGAGCAGTTCTTC. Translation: CASSLLGGRAHNEQFF.

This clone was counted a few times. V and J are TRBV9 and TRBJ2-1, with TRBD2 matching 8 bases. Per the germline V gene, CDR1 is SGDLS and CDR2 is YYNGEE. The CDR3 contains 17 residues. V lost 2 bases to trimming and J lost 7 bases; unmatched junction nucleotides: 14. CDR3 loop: CASSVLPGLDFWNEQFF. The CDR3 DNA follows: TGTGCCAGCAGCGTCCTCCCGGGACTAGACTTTTGGAATGAGCAGTTCTTC.

The CDR3 region has the DNA TGTGCCAGCAGCTTGCATCGGGGGGATTCGGAAGGAAACACCATATATTTT. This sequence encodes CASSLHRGDSEGNTIYF. This chain links TRBV5-5 with TRBJ1-3; D may be TRBD1 (5 bases). The CDR3 contains 17 residues. The germline CDR1 and CDR2 sequences are SGHKS and YYEKEE (reference sequence). With 1 base removed from V and 4 bases from J, the gap between germline ends came to 18 bases.

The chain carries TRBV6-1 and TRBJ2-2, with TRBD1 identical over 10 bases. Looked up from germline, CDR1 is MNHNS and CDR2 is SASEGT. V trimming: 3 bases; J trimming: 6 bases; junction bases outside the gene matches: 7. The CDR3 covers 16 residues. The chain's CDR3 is CASSDLPGQGAGELFF. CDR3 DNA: TGTGCCAGCAGTGACTTACCAGGACAGGGGGCCGGGGAGCTGTTTTTT.

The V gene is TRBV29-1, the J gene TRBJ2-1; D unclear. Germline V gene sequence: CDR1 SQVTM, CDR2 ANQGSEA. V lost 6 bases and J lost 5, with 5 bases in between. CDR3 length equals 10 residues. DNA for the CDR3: TGCAGCGTCGGAGACAATGAGCAGTTCTTC. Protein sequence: CSVGDNEQFF.

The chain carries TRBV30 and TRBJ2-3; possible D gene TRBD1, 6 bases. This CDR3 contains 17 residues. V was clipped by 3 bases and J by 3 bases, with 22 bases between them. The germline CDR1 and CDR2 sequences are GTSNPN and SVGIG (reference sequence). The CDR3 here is CAWRGPLRGSWTDTQYF. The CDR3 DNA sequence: TGTGCCTGGAGGGGTCCCCTGAGGGGGAGCTGGACAGATACGCAGTATTTT.

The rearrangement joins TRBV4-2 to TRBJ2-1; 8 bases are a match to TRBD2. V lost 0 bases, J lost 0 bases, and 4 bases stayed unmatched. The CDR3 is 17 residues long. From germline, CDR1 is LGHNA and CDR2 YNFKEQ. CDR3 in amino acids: CASSQDLSGSSYNEQFF. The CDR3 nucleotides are TGTGCCAGCAGCCAAGATCTCAGCGGGAGCTCCTACAATGAGCAGTTCTTC.

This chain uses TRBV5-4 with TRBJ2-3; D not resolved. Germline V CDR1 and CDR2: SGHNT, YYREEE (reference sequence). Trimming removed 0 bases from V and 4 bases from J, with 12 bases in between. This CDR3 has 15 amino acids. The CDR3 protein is CASSLGPPMPDTQYF. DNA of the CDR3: TGTGCCAGCAGCTTGGGGCCCCCGATGCCAGATACGCAGTATTTT.

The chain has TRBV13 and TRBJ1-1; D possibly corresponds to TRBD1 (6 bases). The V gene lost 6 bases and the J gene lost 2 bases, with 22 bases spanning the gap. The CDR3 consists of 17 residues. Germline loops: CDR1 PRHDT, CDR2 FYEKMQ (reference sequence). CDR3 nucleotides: TGTGCCAGCAGGATATTCCGGGGGGCGGAGGGTAACACTGAAGCTTTCTTT. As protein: CASRIFRGAEGNTEAFF.

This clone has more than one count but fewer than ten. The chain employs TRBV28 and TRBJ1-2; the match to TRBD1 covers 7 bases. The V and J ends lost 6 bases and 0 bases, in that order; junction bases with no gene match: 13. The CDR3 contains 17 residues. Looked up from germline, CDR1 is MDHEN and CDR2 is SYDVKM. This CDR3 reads CASSHTYRDSPNYGYTF. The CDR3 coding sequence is TGTGCCAGCAGCCACACCTACCGGGACAGCCCTAACTATGGCTACACCTTC.

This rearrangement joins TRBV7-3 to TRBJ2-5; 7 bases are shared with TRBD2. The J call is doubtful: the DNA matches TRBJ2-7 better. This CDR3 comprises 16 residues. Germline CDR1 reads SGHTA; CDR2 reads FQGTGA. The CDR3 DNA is TGTGCCAGCAGCTTATACCGGCTAGCGGAACCCTACGAGCAGTACTTC. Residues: CASSLYRLAEPYEQYF.

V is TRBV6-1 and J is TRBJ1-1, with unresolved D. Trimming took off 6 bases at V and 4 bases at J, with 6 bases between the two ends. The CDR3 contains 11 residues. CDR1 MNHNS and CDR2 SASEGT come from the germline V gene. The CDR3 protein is CASRVRTEAFF. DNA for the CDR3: TGTGCCAGCAGGGTGCGCACTGAAGCTTTCTTT.

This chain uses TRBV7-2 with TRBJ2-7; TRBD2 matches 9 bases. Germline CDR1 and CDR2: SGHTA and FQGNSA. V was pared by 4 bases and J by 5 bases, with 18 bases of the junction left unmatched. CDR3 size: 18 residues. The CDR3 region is CASSSVRGGLAGTDEQYF. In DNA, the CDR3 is TGTGCCAGCAGCTCGGTTCGTGGGGGACTAGCAGGTACCGACGAGCAGTACTTC.

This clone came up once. CDR3 DNA sequence: TGTGCCACCAGACAGGGTTACACTGAAGCTTTCTTT. Its protein product is CATRQGYTEAFF. J is TRBJ1-1 and V is TRBV19; TRBD1 matches 7 bases. The CDR3 consists of 12 residues. V shed 10 bases, J shed 3 bases, and the junction held 5 bases outside the gene matches. Germline lookup yields CDR1 LNHDA and CDR2 SQIVND (reference sequence).

This CDR3 reads CASRKSGSDEQFF. The CDR3 region has the DNA TGCGCCAGCAGAAAGAGCGGGAGTGATGAGCAGTTCTTC. The genes are TRBV4-3 and TRBJ2-1; 8 positions match TRBD2. Germline loops: CDR1 LGHNA, CDR2 YSLEER. The CDR3 consists of 13 residues. V gave up 6 bases and J gave up 8 bases; unmatched junction bases: 6.

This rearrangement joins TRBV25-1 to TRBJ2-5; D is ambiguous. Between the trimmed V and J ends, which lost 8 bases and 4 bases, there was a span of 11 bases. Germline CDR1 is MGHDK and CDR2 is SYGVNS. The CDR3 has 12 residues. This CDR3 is CASLSRRETQYF. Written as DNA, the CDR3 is TGTGCCAGCCTATCCAGGCGAGAGACCCAGTACTTC.

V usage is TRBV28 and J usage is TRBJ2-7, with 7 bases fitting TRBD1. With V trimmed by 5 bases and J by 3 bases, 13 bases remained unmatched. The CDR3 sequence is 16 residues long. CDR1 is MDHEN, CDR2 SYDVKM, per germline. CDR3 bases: TGTGCCAGCAGTCTCCCCGACAGGGAGACCCACTACGAGCAGTACTTC. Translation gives CASSLPDRETHYEQYF.

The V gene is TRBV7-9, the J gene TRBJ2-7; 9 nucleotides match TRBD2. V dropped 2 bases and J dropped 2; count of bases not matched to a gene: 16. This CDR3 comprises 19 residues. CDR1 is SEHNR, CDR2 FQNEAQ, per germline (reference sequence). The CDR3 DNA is TGTGCCAGCAGCTTACCGTTGGGTAGCGGGAGACCCGGGGCCTACGAGCAGTACTTC. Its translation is CASSLPLGSGRPGAYEQYF.

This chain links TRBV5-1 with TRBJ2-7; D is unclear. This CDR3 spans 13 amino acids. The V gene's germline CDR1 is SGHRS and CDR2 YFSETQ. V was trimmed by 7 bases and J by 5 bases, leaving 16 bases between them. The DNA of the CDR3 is TGCGCCAGCGGCGTCACAGTATCCCACGAGCAGTACTTC. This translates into CASGVTVSHEQYF.